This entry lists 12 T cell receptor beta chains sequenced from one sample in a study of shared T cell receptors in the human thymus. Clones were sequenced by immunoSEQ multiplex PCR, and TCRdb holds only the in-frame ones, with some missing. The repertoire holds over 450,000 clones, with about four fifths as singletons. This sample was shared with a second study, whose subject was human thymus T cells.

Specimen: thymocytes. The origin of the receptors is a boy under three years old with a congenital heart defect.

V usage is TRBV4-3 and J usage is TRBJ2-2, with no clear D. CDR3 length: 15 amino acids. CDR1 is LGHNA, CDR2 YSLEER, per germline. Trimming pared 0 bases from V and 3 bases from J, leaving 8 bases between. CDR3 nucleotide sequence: TGCGCCAGCAGCCAAGACGAGACTCACACCGGGGAGCTGTTTTTT. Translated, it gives CASSQDETHTGELFF.

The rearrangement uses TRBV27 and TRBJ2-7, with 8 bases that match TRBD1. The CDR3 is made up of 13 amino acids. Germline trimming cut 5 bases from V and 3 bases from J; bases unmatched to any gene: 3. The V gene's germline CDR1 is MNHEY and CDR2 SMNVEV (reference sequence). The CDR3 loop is CASSHDRGYEQYF. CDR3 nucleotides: TGTGCCAGCAGTCACGACAGGGGCTACGAGCAGTACTTC.

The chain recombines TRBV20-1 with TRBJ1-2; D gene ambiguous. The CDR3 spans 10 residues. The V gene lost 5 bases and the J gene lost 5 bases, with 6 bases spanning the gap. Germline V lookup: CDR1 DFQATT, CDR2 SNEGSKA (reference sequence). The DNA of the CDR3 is TGCAGTGCTCCAGATTATGGCTACACCTTC. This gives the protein CSAPDYGYTF.

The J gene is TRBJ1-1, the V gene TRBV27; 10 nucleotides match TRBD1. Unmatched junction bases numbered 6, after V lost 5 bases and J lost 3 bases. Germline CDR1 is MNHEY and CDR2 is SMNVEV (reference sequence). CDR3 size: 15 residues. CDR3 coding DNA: TGTGCCAGCAGTCGAAGACAGGGGGCGCACACTGAAGCTTTCTTT. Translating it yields CASSRRQGAHTEAFF.

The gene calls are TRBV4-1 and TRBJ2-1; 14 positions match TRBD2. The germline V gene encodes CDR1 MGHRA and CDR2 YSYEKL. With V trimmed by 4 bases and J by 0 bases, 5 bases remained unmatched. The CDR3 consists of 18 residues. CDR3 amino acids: CASSLRTSGGSSYNEQFF. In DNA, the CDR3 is TGCGCCAGCAGCCTTAGGACTAGCGGGGGGAGCTCCTACAATGAGCAGTTCTTC.

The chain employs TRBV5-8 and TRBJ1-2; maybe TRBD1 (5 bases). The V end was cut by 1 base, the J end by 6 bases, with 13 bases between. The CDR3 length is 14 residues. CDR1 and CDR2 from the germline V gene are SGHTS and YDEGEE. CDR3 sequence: CASSLLAGIDGYTF. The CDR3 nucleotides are TGTGCCAGCAGCTTGCTGGCAGGGATTGATGGCTACACCTTC.

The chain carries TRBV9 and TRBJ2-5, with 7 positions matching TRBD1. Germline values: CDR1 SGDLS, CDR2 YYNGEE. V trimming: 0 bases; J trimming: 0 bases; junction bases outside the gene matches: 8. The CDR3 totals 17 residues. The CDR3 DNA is TGTGCCAGCAGCGTAGCAGAAGGGACAGTTCACCAAGAGACCCAGTACTTC. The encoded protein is CASSVAEGTVHQETQYF.

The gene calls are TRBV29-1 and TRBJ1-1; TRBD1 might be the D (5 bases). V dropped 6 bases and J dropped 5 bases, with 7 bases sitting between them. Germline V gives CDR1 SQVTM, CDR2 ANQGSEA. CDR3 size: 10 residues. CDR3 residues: CSVPGTEAFF. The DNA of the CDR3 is TGCAGCGTGCCAGGGACTGAAGCTTTCTTT.

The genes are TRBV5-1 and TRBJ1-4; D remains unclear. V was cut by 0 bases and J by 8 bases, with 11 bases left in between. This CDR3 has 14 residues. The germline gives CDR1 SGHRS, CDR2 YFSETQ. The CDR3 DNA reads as TGCGCCAGCAGCTTGGGGCCGGGCGGGGAAAAACTGTTTTTT. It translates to CASSLGPGGEKLFF.

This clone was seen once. The CDR3 region is CATAHSHYGYTF. The CDR3 DNA follows: TGTGCCACAGCCCACAGCCACTATGGCTACACCTTC. V is TRBV6-5 and J is TRBJ1-2; D gene uncertain. V lost 10 bases, J lost 3 bases, and 12 bases lay in between. The CDR3 runs to 12 residues. Germline CDR1 MNHEY, CDR2 SVGAGI.

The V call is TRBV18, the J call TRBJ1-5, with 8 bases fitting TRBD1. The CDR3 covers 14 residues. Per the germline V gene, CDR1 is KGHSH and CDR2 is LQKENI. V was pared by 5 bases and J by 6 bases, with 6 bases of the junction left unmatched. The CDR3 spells CASSEGQAGQPQHF. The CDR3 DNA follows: TGTGCCAGCTCAGAGGGACAGGCGGGTCAGCCCCAGCATTTT.

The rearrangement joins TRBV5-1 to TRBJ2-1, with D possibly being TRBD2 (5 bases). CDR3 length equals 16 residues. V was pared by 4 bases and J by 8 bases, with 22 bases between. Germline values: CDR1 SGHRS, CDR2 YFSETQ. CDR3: CASSPTPNIAPHEQFF. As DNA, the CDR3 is TGCGCCAGCAGCCCTACACCCAATATAGCGCCACATGAGCAGTTCTTC.